The clone carrying this T cell receptor beta chain was seen a single time. Within the sample, other DNA sequences also encode this same CDR3. Naive CD8 cells lacked CD45RO and underwent positive selection for CCR7, leaving out terminally differentiated effector memory CD45RA+ cells. These data come from a study of shared clonotypes between healthy human individuals. CDR3 length: 12 amino acids. With V trimmed by 6 bases and J by 2 bases, 1 base remained unmatched. CDR1 is SQVTM and CDR2 is ANQGSEA in the germline V gene. Sequencing was performed with immunoSEQ multiplex PCR; in TCRdb, only in-frame clones are kept and a portion is missing. The table has about 2.2 million clones, over 85% seen once.

The sequence was collected from a man aged 18-30 years in good health. Some clones in this sample may be carry-over from other donors' samples. The sample was naive CD8+ T cells from PBMCs. This rearrangement joins TRBV29-1 to TRBJ2-7; 10 bases fit TRBD1. The CDR3 region is CSVGTGAYEQYF. CDR3 coding DNA: TGCAGCGTCGGGACAGGGGCCTACGAGCAGTACTTC.